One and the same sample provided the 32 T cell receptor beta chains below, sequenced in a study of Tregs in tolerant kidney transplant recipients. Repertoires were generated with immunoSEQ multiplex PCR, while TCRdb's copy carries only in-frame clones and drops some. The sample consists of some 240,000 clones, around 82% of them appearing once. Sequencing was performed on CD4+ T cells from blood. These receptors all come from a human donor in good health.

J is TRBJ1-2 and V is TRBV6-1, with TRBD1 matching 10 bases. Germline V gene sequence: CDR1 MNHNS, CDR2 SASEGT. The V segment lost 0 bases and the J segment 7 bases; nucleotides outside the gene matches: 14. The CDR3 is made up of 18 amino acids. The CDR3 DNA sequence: TGTGCCAGCAGTGAAGCCTTTCCGATCCGACAGGGGGCGCGTGGCTACACCTTC. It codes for CASSEAFPIRQGARGYTF.

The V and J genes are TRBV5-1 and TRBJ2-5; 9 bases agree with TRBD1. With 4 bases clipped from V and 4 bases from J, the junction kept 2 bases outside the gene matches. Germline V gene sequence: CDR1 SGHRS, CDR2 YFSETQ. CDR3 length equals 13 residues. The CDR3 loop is CASSVTGGETQYF. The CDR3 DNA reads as TGCGCCAGCAGCGTGACAGGGGGAGAGACCCAGTACTTC.

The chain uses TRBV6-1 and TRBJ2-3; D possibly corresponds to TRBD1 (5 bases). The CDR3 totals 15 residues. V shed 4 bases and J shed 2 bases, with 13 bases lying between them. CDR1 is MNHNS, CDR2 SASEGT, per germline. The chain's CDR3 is CASSGKGRATDTQYF. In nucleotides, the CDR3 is TGTGCCAGCAGTGGGAAGGGCAGGGCCACAGATACGCAGTATTTT.

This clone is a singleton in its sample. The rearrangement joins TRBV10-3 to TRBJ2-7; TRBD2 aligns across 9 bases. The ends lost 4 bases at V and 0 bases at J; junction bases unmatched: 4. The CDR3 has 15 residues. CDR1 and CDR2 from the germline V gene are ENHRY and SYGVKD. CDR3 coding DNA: TGTGCCATCAGTGGACTAGCGGATTTCTCCTACGAGCAGTACTTC. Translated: CAISGLADFSYEQYF.

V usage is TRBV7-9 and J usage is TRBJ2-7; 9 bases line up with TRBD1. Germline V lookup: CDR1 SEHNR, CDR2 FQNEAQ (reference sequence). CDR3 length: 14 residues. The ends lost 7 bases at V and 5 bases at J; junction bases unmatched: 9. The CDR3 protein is CASNAGQGSDEQYF. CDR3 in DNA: TGTGCCAGCAACGCCGGACAGGGGAGCGACGAGCAGTACTTC.

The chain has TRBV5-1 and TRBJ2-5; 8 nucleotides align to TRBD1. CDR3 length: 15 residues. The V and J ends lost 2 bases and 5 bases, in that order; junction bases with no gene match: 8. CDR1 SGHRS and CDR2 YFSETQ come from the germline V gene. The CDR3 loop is CASSFSGTGLETQYF. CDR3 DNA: TGCGCCAGCAGCTTCTCAGGGACAGGACTGGAGACCCAGTACTTC.

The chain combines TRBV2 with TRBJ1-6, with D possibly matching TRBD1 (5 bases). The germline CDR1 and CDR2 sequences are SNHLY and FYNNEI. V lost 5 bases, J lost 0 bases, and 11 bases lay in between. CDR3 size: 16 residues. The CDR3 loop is CASSRRTNSYNSPLHF. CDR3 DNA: TGTGCCAGCAGTCGACGGACAAACTCCTATAATTCACCCCTCCACTTT.

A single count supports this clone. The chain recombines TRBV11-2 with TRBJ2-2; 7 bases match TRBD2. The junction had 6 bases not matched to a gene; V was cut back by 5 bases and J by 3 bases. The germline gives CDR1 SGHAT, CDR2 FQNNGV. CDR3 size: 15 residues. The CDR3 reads CASSPRRGDTGELFF. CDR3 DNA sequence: TGTGCCAGCAGCCCCCGTCGGGGGGACACCGGGGAGCTGTTTTTT.

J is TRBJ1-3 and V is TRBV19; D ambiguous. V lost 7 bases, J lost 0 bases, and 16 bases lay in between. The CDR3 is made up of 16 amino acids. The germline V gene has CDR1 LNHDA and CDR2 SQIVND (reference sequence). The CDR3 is CASTSLFGISGNTIYF. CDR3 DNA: TGTGCCAGTACCTCCCTTTTTGGGATCTCTGGAAACACCATATATTTT.

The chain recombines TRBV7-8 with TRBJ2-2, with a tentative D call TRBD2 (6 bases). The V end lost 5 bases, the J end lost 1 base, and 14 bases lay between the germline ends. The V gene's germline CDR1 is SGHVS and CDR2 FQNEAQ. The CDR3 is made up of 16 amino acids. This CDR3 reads CASSVLRGVNTGELFF. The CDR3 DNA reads TGTGCCAGCAGCGTCTTGCGCGGGGTGAACACCGGGGAGCTGTTTTTT.

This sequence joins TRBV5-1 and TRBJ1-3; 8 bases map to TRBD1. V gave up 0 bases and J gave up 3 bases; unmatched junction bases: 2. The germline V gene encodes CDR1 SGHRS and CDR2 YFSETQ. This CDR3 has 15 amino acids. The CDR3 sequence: CASSLGGTGGNTIYF. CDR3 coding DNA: TGCGCCAGCAGCTTGGGGGGGACAGGTGGAAACACCATATATTTT. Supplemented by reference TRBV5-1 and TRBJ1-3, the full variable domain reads KAGVTQTPRYLIKTRGQQVTLSCSPISGHRSVSWYQQTPGQGLQFLFEYFSETQRNKGNFPGRFSGRQFSNSRSEMNVSTLELGDSALYLCASSLGGTGGNTIYFGEGSWLTVV.

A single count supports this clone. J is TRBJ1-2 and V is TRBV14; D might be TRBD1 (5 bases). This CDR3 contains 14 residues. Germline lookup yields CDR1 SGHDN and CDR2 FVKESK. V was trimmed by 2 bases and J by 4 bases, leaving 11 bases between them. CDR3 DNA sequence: TGTGCCAGCAGCCAACAGGGATGGGGCTATGGCTACACCTTC. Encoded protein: CASSQQGWGYGYTF.

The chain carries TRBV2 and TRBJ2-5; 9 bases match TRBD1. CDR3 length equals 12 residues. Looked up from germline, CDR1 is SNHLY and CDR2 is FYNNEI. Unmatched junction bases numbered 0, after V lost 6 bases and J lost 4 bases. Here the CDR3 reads CASRTGGETQYF. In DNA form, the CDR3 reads TGTGCCAGCAGGACAGGGGGAGAGACCCAGTACTTC.

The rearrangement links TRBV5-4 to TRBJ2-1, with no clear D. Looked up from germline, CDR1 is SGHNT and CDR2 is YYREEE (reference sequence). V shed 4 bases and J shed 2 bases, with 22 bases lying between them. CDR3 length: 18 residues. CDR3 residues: CASSPPPLPSGAYNEQFF. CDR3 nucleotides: TGTGCCAGCAGCCCCCCCCCTCTGCCCTCAGGCGCCTACAATGAGCAGTTCTTC. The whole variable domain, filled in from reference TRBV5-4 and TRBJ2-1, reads ETGVTQSPTHLIKTRGQQVTLRCSSQSGHNTVSWYQQALGQGPQFIFQYYREEENGRGNFPPRFSGLQFPNYSSELNVNALELDDSALYLCASSPPPLPSGAYNEQFFGPGTRLTVL.

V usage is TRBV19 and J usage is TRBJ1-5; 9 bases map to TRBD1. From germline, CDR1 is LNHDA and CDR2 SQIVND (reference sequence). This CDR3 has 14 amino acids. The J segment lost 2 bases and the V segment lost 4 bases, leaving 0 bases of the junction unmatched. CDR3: CASSRDRGNQPQHF. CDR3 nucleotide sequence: TGTGCCAGTAGTAGGGACAGGGGCAATCAGCCCCAGCATTTT. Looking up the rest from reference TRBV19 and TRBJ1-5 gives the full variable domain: DGGITQSPKYLFRKEGQNVTLSCEQNLNHDAMYWYRQDPGQGLRLIYYSQIVNDFQKGDIAEGYSVSREKKESFPLTVTSAQKNPTAFYLCASSRDRGNQPQHFGDGTRLSIL.

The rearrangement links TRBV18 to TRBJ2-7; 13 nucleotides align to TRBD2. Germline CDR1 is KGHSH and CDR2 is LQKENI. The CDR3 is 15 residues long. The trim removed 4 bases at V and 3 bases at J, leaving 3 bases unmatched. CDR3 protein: CASSQLAGGGYEQYF. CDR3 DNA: TGTGCCAGCTCACAACTAGCGGGAGGGGGCTACGAGCAGTACTTC.

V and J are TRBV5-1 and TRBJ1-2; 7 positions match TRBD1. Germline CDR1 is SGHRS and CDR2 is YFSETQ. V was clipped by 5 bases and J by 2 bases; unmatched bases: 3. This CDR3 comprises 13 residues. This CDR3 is CASSEQGNYGYTF. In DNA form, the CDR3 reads TGCGCCAGCAGTGAACAGGGGAACTATGGCTACACCTTC.

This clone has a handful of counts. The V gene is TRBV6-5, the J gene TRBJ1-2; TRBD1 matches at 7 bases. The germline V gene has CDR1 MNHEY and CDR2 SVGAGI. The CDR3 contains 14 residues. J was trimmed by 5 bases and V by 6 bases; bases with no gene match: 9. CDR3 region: CASRLGGSSYGYTF. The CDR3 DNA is TGTGCCAGCAGATTAGGGGGCAGCAGTTATGGCTACACCTTC.

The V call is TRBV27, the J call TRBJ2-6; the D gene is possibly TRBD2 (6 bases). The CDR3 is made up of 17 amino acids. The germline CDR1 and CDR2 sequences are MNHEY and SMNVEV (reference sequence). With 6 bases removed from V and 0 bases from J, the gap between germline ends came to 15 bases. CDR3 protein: CASRTIGDFSGANVLTF. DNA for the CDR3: TGTGCCAGCAGGACGATCGGGGACTTCTCTGGGGCCAACGTCCTGACTTTC. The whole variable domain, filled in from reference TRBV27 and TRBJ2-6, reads EAQVTQNPRYLITVTGKKLTVTCSQNMNHEYMSWYRQDPGLGLRQIYYSMNVEVTDKGDVPEGYKVSRKEKRNFPLILESPSPNQTSLYFCASRTIGDFSGANVLTFGAGSRLTVL.

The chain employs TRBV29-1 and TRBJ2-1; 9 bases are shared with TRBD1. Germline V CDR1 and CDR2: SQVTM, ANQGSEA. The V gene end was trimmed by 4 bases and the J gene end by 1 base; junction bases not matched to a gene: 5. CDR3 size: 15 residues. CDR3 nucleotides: TGCAGCGTTGCGGGGACAGGGTCGTCCTACAATGAGCAGTTCTTC. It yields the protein CSVAGTGSSYNEQFF.

The CDR3 loop reads CASSLAAPGSSVKRELFF. The CDR3 DNA reads as TGTGCCAGCAGCTTGGCGGCCCCAGGGTCGTCGGTGAAACGAGAACTGTTTTTT. The rearrangement links TRBV5-4 to TRBJ1-4, with D maybe TRBD1 (5 bases). Trimming stripped 0 bases from V and 12 bases from J, with 27 bases between. Germline V CDR1 and CDR2: SGHNT, YYREEE (reference sequence). The CDR3 spans 18 residues.

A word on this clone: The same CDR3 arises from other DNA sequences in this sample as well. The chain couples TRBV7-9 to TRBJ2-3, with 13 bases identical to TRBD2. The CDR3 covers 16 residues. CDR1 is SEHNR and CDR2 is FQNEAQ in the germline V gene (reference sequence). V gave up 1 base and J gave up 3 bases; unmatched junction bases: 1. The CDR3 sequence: CASSLGTSGRTDTQYF. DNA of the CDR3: TGTGCCAGCAGCTTAGGGACTAGCGGGAGAACAGATACGCAGTATTTT. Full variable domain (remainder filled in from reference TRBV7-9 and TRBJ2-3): DTGVSQNPRHKITKRGQNVTFRCDPISEHNRLYWYRQTLGQGPEFLTYFQNEAQLEKSRLLSDRFSAERPKGSFSTLEIQRTEQGDSAMYLCASSLGTSGRTDTQYFGPGTRLTVL.

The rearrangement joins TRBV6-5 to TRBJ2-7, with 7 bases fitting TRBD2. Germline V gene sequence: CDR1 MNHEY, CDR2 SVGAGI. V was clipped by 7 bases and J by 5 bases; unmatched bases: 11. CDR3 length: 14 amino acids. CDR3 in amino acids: CASTTGGPLDEQYF. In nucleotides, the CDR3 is TGTGCCAGCACAACGGGAGGTCCCTTGGACGAGCAGTACTTC.

The CDR3 protein is CASSSAGASGVYNEQFF. The CDR3, as DNA: TGCGCCAGCTCCTCCGCGGGGGCTAGCGGGGTTTACAATGAGCAGTTCTTC. V and J are TRBV5-1 and TRBJ2-1, with TRBD2 matching 9 bases. The trim removed 7 bases at V and 4 bases at J, leaving 15 bases unmatched. The germline CDR1 and CDR2 sequences are SGHRS and YFSETQ. The CDR3 is made up of 17 amino acids.

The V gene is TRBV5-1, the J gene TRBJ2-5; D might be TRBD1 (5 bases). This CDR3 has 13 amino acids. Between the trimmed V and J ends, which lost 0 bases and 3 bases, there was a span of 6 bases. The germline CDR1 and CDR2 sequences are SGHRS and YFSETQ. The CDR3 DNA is TGCGCCAGCAGCTTGGAAGGGGAAGAGACCCAGTACTTC. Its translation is CASSLEGEETQYF.

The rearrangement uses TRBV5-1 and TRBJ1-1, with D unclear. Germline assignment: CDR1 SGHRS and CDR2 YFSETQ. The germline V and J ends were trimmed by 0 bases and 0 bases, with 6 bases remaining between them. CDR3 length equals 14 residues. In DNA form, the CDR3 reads TGCGCCAGCAGCTTGGAACTCATGAACACTGAAGCTTTCTTT. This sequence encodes CASSLELMNTEAFF.

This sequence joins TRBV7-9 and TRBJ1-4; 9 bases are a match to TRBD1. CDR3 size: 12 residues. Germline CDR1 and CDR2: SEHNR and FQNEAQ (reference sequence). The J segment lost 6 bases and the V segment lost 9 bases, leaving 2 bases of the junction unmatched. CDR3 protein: CASRTGDEKLFF. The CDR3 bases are TGTGCCAGTAGGACAGGGGATGAAAAACTGTTTTTT.

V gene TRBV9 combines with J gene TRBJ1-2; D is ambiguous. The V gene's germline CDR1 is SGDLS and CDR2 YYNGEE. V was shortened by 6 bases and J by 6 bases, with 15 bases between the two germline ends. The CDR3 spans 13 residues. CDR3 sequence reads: CASNLPGKDGYTF. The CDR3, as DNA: TGTGCCAGCAACCTTCCGGGGAAGGATGGCTACACCTTC.

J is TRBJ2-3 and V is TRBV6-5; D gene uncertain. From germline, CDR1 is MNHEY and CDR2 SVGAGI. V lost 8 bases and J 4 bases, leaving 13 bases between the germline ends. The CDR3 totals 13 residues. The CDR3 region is CASVGTGPDTQYF. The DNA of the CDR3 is TGTGCCAGCGTAGGCACGGGTCCAGATACGCAGTATTTT.

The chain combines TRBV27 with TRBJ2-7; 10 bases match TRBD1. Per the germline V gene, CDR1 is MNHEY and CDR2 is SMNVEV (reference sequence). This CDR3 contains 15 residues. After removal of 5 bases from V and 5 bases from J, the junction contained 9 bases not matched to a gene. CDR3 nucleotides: TGTGCCAGCAGTCCTCCCGACAGGGGGCGGCACGAGCAGTACTTC. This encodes CASSPPDRGRHEQYF.

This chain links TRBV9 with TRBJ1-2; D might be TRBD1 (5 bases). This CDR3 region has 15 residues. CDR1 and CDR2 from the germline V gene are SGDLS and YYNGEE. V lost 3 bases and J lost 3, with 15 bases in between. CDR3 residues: CASSGGLSPDYGYTF. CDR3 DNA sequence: TGTGCCAGCAGCGGGGGCCTCTCCCCCGACTATGGCTACACCTTC.

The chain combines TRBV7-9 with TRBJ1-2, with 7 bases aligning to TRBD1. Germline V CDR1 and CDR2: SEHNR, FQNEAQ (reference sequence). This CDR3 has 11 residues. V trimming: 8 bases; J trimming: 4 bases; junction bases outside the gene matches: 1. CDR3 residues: CASGDSYGYTF. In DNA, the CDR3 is TGTGCCAGCGGGGACAGCTATGGCTACACCTTC.